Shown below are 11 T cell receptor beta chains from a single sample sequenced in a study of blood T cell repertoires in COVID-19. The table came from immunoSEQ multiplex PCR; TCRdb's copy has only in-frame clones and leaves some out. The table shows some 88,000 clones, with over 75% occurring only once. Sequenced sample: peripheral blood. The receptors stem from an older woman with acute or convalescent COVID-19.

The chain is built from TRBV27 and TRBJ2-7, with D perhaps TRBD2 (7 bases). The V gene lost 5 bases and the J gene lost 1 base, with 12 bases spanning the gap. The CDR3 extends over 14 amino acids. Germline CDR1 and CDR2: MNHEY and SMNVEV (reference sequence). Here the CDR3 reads CASSRGGPSYEQYV. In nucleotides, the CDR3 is TGTGCCAGCAGTCGCGGGGGCCCTTCCTACGAGCAGTACGTC.

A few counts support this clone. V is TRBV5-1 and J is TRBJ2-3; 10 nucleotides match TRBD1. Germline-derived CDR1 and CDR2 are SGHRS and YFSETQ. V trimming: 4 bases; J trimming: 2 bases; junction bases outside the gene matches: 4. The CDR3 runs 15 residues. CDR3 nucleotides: TGCGCCAGCAGCGAGGGACAGGGGCACACAGATACGCAGTATTTT. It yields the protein CASSEGQGHTDTQYF.

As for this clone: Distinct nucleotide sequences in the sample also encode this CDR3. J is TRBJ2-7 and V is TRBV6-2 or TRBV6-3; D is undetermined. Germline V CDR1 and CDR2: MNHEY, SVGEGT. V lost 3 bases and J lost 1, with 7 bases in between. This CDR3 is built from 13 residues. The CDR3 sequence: CASSYASSYEQYV. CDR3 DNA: TGTGCCAGCAGTTATGCCAGTTCCTACGAGCAGTACGTC.

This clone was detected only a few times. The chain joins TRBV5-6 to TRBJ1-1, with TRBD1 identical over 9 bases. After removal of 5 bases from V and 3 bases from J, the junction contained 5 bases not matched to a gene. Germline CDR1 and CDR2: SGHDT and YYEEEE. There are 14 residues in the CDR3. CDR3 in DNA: TGTGCCAGCAGGGGTGGGACAGGGTACACTGAAGCTTTCTTT. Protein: CASRGGTGYTEAFF.

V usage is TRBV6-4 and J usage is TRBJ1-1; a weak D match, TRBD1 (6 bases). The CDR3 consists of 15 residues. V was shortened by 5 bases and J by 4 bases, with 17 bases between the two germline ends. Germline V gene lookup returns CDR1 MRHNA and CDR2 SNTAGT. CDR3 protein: CASSLRAGAGTEAFF. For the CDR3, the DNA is TGTGCCAGCAGTCTCCGGGCAGGGGCGGGCACTGAAGCTTTCTTT.

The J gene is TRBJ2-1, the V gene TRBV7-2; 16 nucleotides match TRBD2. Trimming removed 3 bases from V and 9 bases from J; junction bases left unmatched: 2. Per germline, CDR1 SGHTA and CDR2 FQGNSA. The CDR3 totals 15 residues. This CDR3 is CASSLGLAGGVEQFF. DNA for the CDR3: TGTGCCAGCAGCTTGGGACTAGCGGGAGGGGTTGAGCAGTTCTTC.

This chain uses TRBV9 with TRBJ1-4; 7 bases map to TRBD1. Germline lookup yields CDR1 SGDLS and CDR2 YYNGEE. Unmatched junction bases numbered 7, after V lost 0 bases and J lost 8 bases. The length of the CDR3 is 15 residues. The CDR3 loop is CASSVGESRGEKLFF. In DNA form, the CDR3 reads TGTGCCAGCAGCGTAGGGGAGAGCAGGGGGGAAAAACTGTTTTTT.

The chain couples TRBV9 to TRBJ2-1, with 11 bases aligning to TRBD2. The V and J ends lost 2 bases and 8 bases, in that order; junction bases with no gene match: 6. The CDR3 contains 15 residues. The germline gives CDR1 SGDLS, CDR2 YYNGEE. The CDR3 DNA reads TGTGCCAGCAGCGTTAGTAGCGGGAGGGGGGATGAGCAGTTCTTC. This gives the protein CASSVSSGRGDEQFF.

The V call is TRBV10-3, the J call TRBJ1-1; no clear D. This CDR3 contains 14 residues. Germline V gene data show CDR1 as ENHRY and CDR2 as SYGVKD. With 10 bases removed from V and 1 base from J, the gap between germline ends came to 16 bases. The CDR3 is CATLARSENTEAFF. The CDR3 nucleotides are TGTGCCACCCTAGCGCGGAGTGAGAACACTGAAGCTTTCTTT.

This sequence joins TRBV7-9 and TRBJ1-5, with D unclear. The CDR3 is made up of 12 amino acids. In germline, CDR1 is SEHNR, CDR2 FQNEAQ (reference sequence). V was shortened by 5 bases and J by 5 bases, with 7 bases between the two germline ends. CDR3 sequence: CASSPGDQPQHF. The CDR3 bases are TGTGCCAGCAGCCCAGGTGATCAGCCCCAGCATTTT.

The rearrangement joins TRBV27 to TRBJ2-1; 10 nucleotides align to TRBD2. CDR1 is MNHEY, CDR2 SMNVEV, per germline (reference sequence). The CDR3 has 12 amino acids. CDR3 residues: CLSGGARGEQFF. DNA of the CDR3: TGTCTAAGCGGGGGGGCACGTGGTGAGCAGTTCTTC.